This T cell receptor beta chain was documented in a study of blood T cell repertoires in COVID-19. About the study: The recovered donors of Cohort 3 showed two negative PCRs, clearance, or symptom resolution. The cDNA or gDNA used as material had been derived from T cells, B-cell-depleted T cells, or PBMCs. Collection of acute and convalescent COVID-19 samples took place in the United States, Italy and Spain.

Cohorts were determined from participant-reported clinical history. TCRdb's table, derived via immunoSEQ multiplex PCR, lists solely in-frame clones and lacks some. The table shows roughly 340,000 clones, with 70% to 90% occurring only once. V was cut by 8 bases and J by 3 bases, with 7 bases left in between. The CDR3 covers 11 residues. Germline V gene data show CDR1 as SNHLY and CDR2 as FYNNEI. The material sequenced was PBMCs or T cells enriched from blood (not recorded which). This chain connects TRBV2 to TRBJ1-2; no clear D gene. This clonotype was obtained from a middle-aged man in a cohort exposed to, infected with or recovered from COVID-19 (not recorded which). CDR3 in DNA: TGTGCCAGCTCCCGTGACTATGGCTACACCTTC. Translated: CASSRDYGYTF.